This T cell receptor beta chain was sequenced for a study of T cells of healthy individuals. The germline V and J ends were trimmed by 0 bases and 2 bases, with 6 bases remaining between them. This CDR3 is 13 amino acids long. CDR1 is SGHRS and CDR2 is YFSETQ in the germline V gene. Using its own MiXCR run on the 5' RACE reads, TCRdb lists one record per CDR3 protein. The table records around 98,000 distinct CDR3 sequences, approximately 18% of them present only once. This clonotype has just a few counts. The TCR was taken from a human donor in good health. This chain links TRBV5-1 with TRBJ2-7; D is unresolved. For the CDR3, the DNA is TGCGCCAGCAGCTTGGATCCTACCTACGAGCAGTACTTC. Encoded protein: CASSLDPTYEQYF.